A single sample is the source of the 21 T cell receptor beta chains below, sequenced in a study of T-cell reconstitution after alpha-beta-depleted transplantation in children. Unique molecular identifiers were used to barcode this TCRbeta library. TCRdb reanalysed the PCR reads using MiXCR and keeps one entry per CDR3 protein. The profile covers about 610,000 distinct CDR3 sequences, with 10% appearing a single time and 4% taken by the ten largest. Sequenced material: PBMCs from the stem cell graft donor, taken from the stem cell graft. These receptors were obtained from a human donor who donated a stem cell graft to a child with acute myeloid leukemia.

There are a few counts of this clonotype. The gene calls are TRBV12-3 or TRBV12-4 and TRBJ2-1; D is unresolved. V was pared by 3 bases and J by 5 bases, with 17 bases between. The CDR3 has 16 amino acids. CDR3 nucleotide sequence: TGTGCCAGCAGTTTCGACTCCCCGGGTCCCAACAATGAGCAGTTCTTC. Translation: CASSFDSPGPNNEQFF.

The table lists this clonotype with many counts. CDR3 in DNA: TGTGCCAGCAGCGTAAAATCCGGCAGCTCTGGAAACACCATATATTTT. It codes for CASSVKSGSSGNTIYF. J is TRBJ1-3 and V is TRBV9; D remains ambiguous. CDR3 length equals 16 residues. Germline-derived CDR1 and CDR2 are SGDLS and YYNGEE. Trimming shortened V by 1 base and J by 0 bases, and 11 bases separated the two germline ends.

The rearrangement uses TRBV12-3 or TRBV12-4 and TRBJ1-1, with D maybe TRBD1 (6 bases). V was cut by 5 bases and J by 0 bases, with 13 bases left in between. This CDR3 has 15 residues. The DNA of the CDR3 is TGTGCCAGCAGTCCAAGGACAGCAATGAACACTGAAGCTTTCTTT. It is translated as CASSPRTAMNTEAFF.

The DNA for the CDR3 is TGCAGTGCTAGCGGGAGTAGAAATGAGCAGTTCTTC. Translation: CSASGSRNEQFF. The V gene is TRBV20-1, the J gene TRBJ2-1; possible D gene TRBD2, 6 bases. This CDR3 is built from 12 residues. Germline-derived CDR1 and CDR2 are DFQATT and SNEGSKA (reference sequence). Trimming removed 3 bases at V and 7 bases at J, with 10 bases between.

The chain employs TRBV6-2 or TRBV6-3 and TRBJ2-6; D is perhaps TRBD1 (6 bases). Trimming left V 4 bases short and J 1 base short, with 17 bases between. The CDR3 is 18 residues long. CDR1 is MNHEY and CDR2 is SVGEGT in the germline V gene. CDR3 protein: CASSLNQGTRSGANVLTF. The CDR3 DNA sequence: TGTGCCAGCAGTTTGAATCAGGGGACCCGTTCTGGGGCCAACGTCCTGACTTTC.

This clonotype was counted ten times or more. The rearrangement uses TRBV7-9 and TRBJ1-1, with D possibly matching TRBD1 (6 bases). Germline CDR1 and CDR2: SEHNR and FQNEAQ (reference sequence). This CDR3 has 16 residues. Trimming shortened V by 5 bases and J by 2 bases, and 18 bases separated the two germline ends. CDR3 bases: TGTGCCAGCAGCCAGTGGCGGACAGCCCTTAACACTGAAGCTTTCTTT. Translated: CASSQWRTALNTEAFF.

The V gene is TRBV2, the J gene TRBJ2-5; D may correspond to TRBD1 or TRBD2 (6 bases each). The CDR3 contains 14 residues. Trimming pared 10 bases from V and 5 bases from J, leaving 20 bases between. Germline V CDR1 and CDR2: SNHLY, FYNNEI. The CDR3 loop reads CATTRSGARETQYF. The DNA for the CDR3 is TGTGCCACCACGCGTTCGGGGGCGCGGGAGACCCAGTACTTC.

This clonotype has just a few counts. The V call is TRBV12-3 or TRBV12-4, the J call TRBJ2-7; possible D gene TRBD1, 5 bases. V was trimmed by 6 bases and J by 5 bases, leaving 11 bases between them. This CDR3 has 12 amino acids. CDR3 nucleotide sequence: TGTGCCAGCAGGGGTGAAGGGGACGAGCAGTACTTC. Translation gives CASRGEGDEQYF.

This clonotype was seen at least ten times. This sequence joins TRBV29-1 and TRBJ1-2; 10 bases map to TRBD1. This CDR3 contains 13 residues. Germline-derived CDR1 and CDR2 are SQVTM and ANQGSEA. Trimming cost V 6 bases and J 2 bases; bases outside gene matches: 3. The CDR3 DNA is TGCAGCGTCCGGACAGGGGGAAACTATGGCTACACCTTC. Its protein product is CSVRTGGNYGYTF.

There are many counts of this clonotype. The genes are TRBV12-3 or TRBV12-4 and TRBJ2-2; D ambiguous. Trimming left V 2 bases short and J 6 bases short, with 7 bases between. The CDR3 loop spans 13 amino acids. CDR3 nucleotides: TGTGCCAGCAGTTTATTTGAAGCCGGGGAGCTGTTTTTT. Residues: CASSLFEAGELFF.

This clonotype has at least ten counts. The genes are TRBV29-1 and TRBJ2-1; 7 nucleotides agree with TRBD2. This CDR3 comprises 16 residues. Looked up from germline, CDR1 is SQVTM and CDR2 is ANQGSEA. The V gene end was trimmed by 6 bases and the J gene end by 5 bases; junction bases not matched to a gene: 16. The CDR3 region is CSVSGGRVPTHNEQFF. CDR3 coding DNA: TGCAGCGTCTCCGGCGGGAGAGTCCCAACGCACAATGAGCAGTTCTTC.

This chain connects TRBV20-1 to TRBJ1-1, with D maybe TRBD1 (5 bases). CDR1 and CDR2 (germline): DFQATT, SNEGSKA (reference sequence). The V gene lost 5 bases and the J gene lost 2 bases, with 12 bases spanning the gap. CDR3 length equals 13 residues. The CDR3 DNA follows: TGCAGTGCTGCCGGGACCGCCAACACTGAAGCTTTCTTT. Its protein is CSAAGTANTEAFF.

A few counts support this clonotype. The chain couples TRBV28 to TRBJ2-7; D is unresolved. V lost 2 bases and J 4 bases, leaving 15 bases between the germline ends. The CDR3 sequence is 15 residues long. CDR1 and CDR2 (germline): MDHEN, SYDVKM. The CDR3 DNA is TGTGCCAGCAGTTTAGATGCCCCCGGGCGATACGAGCAGTACTTC. It yields the protein CASSLDAPGRYEQYF.

Many counts were recorded for this clonotype. The DNA for the CDR3 is TGTGCCAGCAGCGCCCACCGGACTAGCGGGATGGGAGAGACCCAGTACTTC. It codes for CASSAHRTSGMGETQYF. The chain combines TRBV9 with TRBJ2-5, with 12 bases that match TRBD2. Germline V lookup: CDR1 SGDLS, CDR2 YYNGEE. The V and J ends lost 3 bases and 4 bases, in that order; junction bases with no gene match: 10. The CDR3 consists of 17 residues. The variable domain in full, with the rest retrieved from reference TRBV9 and TRBJ2-5, is DSGVTQTPKHLITATGQRVTLRCSPRSGDLSVYWYQQSLDQGLQFLIQYYNGEERAKGNILERFSAQQFPDLHSELNLSSLELGDSALYFCASSAHRTSGMGETQYFGPGTRLLVL.

This clonotype has ten or more counts. One end of the junction fails to match germline, which may point to a read error. The chain uses TRBV15 and TRBJ2-2; D may be TRBD1 (6 bases). The V gene's germline CDR1 is LNHNV and CDR2 YYDKDF (reference sequence). CDR3 length: 14 residues. The CDR3 DNA follows: TGTGCCACCAGTAGAGCCGGACAGACCGGGGAGCTGTTTTTT. It yields the protein CATSRAGQTGELFF.

The chain joins TRBV19 to TRBJ2-7; 8 nucleotides match TRBD1. The germline gives CDR1 LNHDA, CDR2 SQIVND (reference sequence). The CDR3 is 15 amino acids. The J segment lost 4 bases and the V segment lost 5 bases, leaving 10 bases of the junction unmatched. The CDR3 loop reads CASSGTGTGPYEQYF. In DNA, the CDR3 is TGTGCCAGTAGTGGAACCGGGACAGGTCCTTACGAGCAGTACTTC.

This clonotype appeared a few times. This chain joins TRBV27 and TRBJ1-6; TRBD1 matches at 10 bases. Germline assignment: CDR1 MNHEY and CDR2 SMNVEV (reference sequence). The V gene end was trimmed by 6 bases and the J gene end by 7 bases; junction bases not matched to a gene: 3. This CDR3 contains 14 residues. CDR3 region: CASRGQGKNSPLHF. DNA for the CDR3: TGTGCCAGCAGGGGACAGGGGAAAAATTCACCCCTCCACTTT.

This clonotype was detected many times. CDR3 loop: CASSLDRARGSPLHF. The CDR3 DNA follows: TGTGCCAGCAGCTTAGACCGGGCCCGTGGGTCACCCCTCCACTTT. This chain links TRBV7-8 with TRBJ1-6; no definite D call. V lost 1 base, J lost 10 bases, and 14 bases lay in between. CDR3 length equals 15 residues. Germline assignment: CDR1 SGHVS and CDR2 FQNEAQ.

The chain carries TRBV27 and TRBJ1-5; TRBD1 is a possible D gene (5 bases). The CDR3 runs 15 residues. Trimming removed 2 bases at V and 9 bases at J, with 17 bases between. Looked up from germline, CDR1 is MNHEY and CDR2 is SMNVEV (reference sequence). CDR3 region: CASSLVRGAQVPQHF. The DNA of the CDR3 is TGTGCCAGCAGTTTAGTCCGAGGGGCTCAGGTGCCCCAGCATTTT.

This clonotype was counted only a few times. CDR3 in DNA: TGTGCCAGCAGCTTATCGGCGGGAGGGGACACCGGGGAGCTGTTTTTT. This translates into CASSLSAGGDTGELFF. This chain joins TRBV7-9 and TRBJ2-2, with 9 bases that match TRBD2. The germline CDR1 and CDR2 sequences are SEHNR and FQNEAQ (reference sequence). The CDR3 sequence is 16 residues long. Losses at the gene ends were 2 bases for V and 3 bases for J; bases not matched to a gene: 4. Full variable domain (outside the CDR3, taken from reference TRBV7-9 and TRBJ2-2): DTGVSQNPRHKITKRGQNVTFRCDPISEHNRLYWYRQTLGQGPEFLTYFQNEAQLEKSRLLSDRFSAERPKGSFSTLEIQRTEQGDSAMYLCASSLSAGGDTGELFFGEGSRLTVL.

V is TRBV28 and J is TRBJ1-1; D possibly corresponds to TRBD1 (5 bases). The CDR3 is 13 residues long. CDR1 and CDR2 (germline): MDHEN, SYDVKM. V was cut by 5 bases and J by 7 bases, with 14 bases left in between. CDR3 sequence: CASSRGPGGEAFF. CDR3 DNA sequence: TGTGCCAGCAGTCGGGGCCCAGGTGGTGAAGCTTTCTTT.